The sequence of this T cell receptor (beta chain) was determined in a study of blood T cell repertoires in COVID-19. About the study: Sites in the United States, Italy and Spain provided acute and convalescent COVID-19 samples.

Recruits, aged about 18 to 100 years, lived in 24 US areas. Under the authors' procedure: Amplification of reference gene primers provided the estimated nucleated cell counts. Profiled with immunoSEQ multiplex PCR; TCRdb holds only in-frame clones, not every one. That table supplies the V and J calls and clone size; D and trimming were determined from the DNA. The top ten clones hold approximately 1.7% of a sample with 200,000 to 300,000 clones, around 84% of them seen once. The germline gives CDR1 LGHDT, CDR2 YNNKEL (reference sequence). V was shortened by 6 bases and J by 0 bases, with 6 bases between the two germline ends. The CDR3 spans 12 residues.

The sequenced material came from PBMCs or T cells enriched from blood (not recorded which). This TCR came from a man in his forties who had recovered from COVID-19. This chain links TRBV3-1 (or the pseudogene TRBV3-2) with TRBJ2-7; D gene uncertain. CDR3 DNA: TGTGCCAGCAGTTGGAGCTCCTACGAGCAGTACTTC. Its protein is CASSWSSYEQYF.